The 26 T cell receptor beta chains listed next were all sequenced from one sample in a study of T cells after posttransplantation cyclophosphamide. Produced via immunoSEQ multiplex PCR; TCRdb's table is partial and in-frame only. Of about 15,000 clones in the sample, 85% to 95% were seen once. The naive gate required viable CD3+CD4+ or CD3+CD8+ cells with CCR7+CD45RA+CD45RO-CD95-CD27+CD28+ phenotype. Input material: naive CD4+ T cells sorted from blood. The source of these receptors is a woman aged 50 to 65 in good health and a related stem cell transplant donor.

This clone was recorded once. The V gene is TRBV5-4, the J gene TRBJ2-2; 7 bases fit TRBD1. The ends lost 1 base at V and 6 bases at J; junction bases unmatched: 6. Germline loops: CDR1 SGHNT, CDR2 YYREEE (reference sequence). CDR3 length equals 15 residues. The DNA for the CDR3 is TGTGCCAGCAGCTTGTTTACAGGGGCGTCCGGGGAGCTGTTTTTT. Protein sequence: CASSLFTGASGELFF.

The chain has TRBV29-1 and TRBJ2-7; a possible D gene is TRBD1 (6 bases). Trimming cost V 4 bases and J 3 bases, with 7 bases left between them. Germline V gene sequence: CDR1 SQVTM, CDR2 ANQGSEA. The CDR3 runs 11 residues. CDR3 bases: TGCAGCGTTGGACAGGTCTACGAGCAGTACTTC. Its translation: CSVGQVYEQYF.

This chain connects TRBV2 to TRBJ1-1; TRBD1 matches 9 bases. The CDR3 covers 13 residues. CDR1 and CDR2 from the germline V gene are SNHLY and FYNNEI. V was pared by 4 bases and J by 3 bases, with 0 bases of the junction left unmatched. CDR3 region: CASSGDRDTEAFF. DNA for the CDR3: TGTGCCAGCAGTGGGGACAGGGACACTGAAGCTTTCTTT.

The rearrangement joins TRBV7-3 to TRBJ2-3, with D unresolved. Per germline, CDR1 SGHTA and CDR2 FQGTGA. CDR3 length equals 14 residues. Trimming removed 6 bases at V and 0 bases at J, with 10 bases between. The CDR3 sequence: CASRSSGSTDTQYF. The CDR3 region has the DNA TGTGCCAGCAGGTCGTCAGGTAGCACAGATACGCAGTATTTT.

The CDR3 sequence is CASSYSGGENYGYTF. The CDR3 nucleotides read TGTGCCAGCAGTTACTCGGGGGGGGAGAACTATGGCTACACCTTC. The V call is TRBV6-5, the J call TRBJ1-2; a possible D gene is TRBD1 (5 bases). V lost 0 bases and J 2 bases, leaving 10 bases between the germline ends. Germline lookup yields CDR1 MNHEY and CDR2 SVGAGI. CDR3 size: 15 residues.

The CDR3 here is CASSTRQGGNQPQHF. The CDR3 coding sequence is TGTGCCAGCAGCACACGACAGGGGGGCAATCAGCCCCAGCATTTT. The chain combines TRBV5-6 with TRBJ1-5, with 9 bases lining up with TRBD1. The CDR3 consists of 15 residues. Trimming removed 4 bases from V and 2 bases from J; junction bases left unmatched: 4. Germline values: CDR1 SGHDT, CDR2 YYEEEE.

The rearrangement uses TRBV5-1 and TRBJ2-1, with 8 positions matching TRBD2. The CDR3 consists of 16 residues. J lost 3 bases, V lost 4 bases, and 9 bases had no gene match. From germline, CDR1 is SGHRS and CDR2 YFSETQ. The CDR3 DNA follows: TGCGCCAGCAGCGAGTCGCCGGGACTAGTCTACAATGAGCAGTTCTTC. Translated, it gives CASSESPGLVYNEQFF.

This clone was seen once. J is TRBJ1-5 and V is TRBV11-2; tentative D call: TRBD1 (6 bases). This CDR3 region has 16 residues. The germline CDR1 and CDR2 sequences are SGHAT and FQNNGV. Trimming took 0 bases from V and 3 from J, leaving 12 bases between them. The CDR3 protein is CASSLDPDSYNQPQHF. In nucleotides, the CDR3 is TGTGCCAGCAGCTTAGATCCGGACAGCTACAATCAGCCCCAGCATTTT.

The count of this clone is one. The DNA for the CDR3 is TGTGCCAGCAGCGAACAGGGGGCGATTGATAACAATCAGCCCCAGCATTTT. Protein product: CASSEQGAIDNNQPQHF. The V call is TRBV6-1, the J call TRBJ1-5; 9 nucleotides align to TRBD1. Germline V gene lookup returns CDR1 MNHNS and CDR2 SASEGT. CDR3 size: 17 residues. The V gene end was trimmed by 6 bases and the J gene end by 3 bases; junction bases not matched to a gene: 12.

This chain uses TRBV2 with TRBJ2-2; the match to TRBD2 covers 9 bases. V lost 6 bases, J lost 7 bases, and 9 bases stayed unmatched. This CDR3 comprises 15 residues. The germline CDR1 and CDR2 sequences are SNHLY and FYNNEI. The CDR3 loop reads CASSFQREAGGELFF. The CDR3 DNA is TGTGCCAGCAGCTTCCAGCGGGAGGCGGGCGGGGAGCTGTTTTTT.

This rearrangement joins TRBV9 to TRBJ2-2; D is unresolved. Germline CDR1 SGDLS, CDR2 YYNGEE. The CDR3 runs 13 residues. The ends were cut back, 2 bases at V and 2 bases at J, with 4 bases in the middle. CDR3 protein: CASSVFNTGELFF. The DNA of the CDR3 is TGTGCCAGCAGCGTCTTTAACACCGGGGAGCTGTTTTTT.

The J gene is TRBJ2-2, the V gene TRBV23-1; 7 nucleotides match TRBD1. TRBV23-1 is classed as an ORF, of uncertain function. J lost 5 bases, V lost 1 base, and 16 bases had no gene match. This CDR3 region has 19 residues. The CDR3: CASSQYGKGGLSGTGELFF. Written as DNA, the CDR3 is TGCGCCAGCAGTCAATATGGGAAAGGGGGCCTTTCAGGAACCGGGGAGCTGTTTTTT.

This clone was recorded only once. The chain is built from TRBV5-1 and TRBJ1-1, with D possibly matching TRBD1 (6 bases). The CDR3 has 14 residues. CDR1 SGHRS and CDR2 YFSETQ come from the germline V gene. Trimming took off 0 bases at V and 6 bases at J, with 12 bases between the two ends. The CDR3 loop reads CASSLVAGASEAFF. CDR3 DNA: TGCGCCAGCAGCTTGGTTGCAGGGGCATCTGAAGCTTTCTTT.

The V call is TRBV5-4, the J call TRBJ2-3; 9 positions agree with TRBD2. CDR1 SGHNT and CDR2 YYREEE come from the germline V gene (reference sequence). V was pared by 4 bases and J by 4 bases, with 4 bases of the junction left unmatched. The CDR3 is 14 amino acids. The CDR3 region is CASSQREEPDTQYF. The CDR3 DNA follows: TGTGCCAGCAGCCAGCGGGAGGAACCAGATACGCAGTATTTT.

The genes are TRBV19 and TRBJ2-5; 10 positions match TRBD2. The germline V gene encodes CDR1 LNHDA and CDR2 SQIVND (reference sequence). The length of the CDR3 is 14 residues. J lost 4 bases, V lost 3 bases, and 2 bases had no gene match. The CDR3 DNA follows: TGTGCCAGTAGTATTTTAGCGGGAGGAGAGACCCAGTACTTC. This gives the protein CASSILAGGETQYF.

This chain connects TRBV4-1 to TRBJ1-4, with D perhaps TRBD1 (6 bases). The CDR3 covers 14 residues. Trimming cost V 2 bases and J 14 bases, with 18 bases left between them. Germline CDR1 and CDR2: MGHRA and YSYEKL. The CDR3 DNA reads TGCGCCAGCAGCCAAACAGGGCCCTCAGTGTCGCTGTTTTTT. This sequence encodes CASSQTGPSVSLFF.

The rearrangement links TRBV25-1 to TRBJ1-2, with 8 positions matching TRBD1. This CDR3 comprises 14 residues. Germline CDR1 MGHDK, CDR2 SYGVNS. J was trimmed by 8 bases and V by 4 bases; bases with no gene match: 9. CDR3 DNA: TGTGCCAGCAGTGCCGGGACAGGAGGACGGGGCTACACCTTC. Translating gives CASSAGTGGRGYTF.

The CDR3 sequence: CASNRARSSYNEQFF. As DNA, the CDR3 is TGTGCCAGCAATCGCGCTAGGAGCTCCTACAATGAGCAGTTCTTC. The gene calls are TRBV28 and TRBJ2-1; D unclear. The CDR3 runs to 15 residues. V was shortened by 7 bases and J by 0 bases, with 13 bases between the two germline ends. In germline, CDR1 is MDHEN, CDR2 SYDVKM.

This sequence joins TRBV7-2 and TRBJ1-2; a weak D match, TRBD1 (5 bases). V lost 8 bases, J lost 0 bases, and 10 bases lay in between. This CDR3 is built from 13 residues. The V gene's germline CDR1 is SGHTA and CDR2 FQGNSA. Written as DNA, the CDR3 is TGTGCCAGCCCTCCGACAGCTAACTATGGCTACACCTTC. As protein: CASPPTANYGYTF.

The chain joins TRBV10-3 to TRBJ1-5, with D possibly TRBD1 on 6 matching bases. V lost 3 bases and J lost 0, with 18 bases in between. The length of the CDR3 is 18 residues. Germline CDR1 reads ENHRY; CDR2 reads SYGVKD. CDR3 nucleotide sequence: TGTGCCATCAGTGAAGGCAGGGGTAGCCGGGGTAGCAATCAGCCCCAGCATTTT. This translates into CAISEGRGSRGSNQPQHF.

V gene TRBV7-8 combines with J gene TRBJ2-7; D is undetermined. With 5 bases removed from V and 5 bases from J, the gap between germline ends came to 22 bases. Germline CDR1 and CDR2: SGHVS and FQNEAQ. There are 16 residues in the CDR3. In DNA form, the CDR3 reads TGTGCCAGCAGCCCATCGAACAGCCAGAGTTCCCACGAGCAGTACTTC. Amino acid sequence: CASSPSNSQSSHEQYF.

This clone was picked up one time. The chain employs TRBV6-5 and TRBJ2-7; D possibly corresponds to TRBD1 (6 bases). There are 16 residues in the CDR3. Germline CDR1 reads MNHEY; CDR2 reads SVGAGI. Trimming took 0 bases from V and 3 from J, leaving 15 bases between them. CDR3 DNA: TGTGCCAGCAGTTACTCCCCCGGGACACATCACTACGAGCAGTACTTC. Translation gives CASSYSPGTHHYEQYF.

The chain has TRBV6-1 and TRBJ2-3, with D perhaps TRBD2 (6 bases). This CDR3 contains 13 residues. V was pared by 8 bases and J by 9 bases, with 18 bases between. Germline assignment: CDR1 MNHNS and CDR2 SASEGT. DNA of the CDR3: TGTGCCAGCTGTCTAGCGCCCACCAACACGCAGTATTTT. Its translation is CASCLAPTNTQYF.

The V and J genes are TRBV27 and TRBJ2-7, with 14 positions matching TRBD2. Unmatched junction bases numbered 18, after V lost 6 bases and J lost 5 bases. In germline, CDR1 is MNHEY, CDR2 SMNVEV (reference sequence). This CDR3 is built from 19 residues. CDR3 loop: CASRRRLAGGPVIFDEQYF. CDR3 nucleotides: TGTGCCAGCAGGCGGAGACTAGCGGGAGGGCCGGTAATTTTTGACGAGCAGTACTTC.

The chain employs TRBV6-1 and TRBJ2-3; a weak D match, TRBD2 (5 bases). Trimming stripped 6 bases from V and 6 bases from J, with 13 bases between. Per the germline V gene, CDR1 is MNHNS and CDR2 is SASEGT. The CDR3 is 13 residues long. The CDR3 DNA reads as TGTGCCAGCAGCCCGCTCAGAGGGGATACGCAGTATTTT. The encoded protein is CASSPLRGDTQYF.

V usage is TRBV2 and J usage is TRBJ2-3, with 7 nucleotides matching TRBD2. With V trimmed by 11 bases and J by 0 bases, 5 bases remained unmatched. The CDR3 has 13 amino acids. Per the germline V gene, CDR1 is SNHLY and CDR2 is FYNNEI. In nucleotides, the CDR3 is TGTGCCGGACGGGGGGAGAGCACAGATACGCAGTATTTT. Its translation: CAGRGESTDTQYF.